A single sample gave rise to the 20 T cell receptor beta chains below, sequenced in a study of post-analysis software for immune sequencing data. The antigens these receptors bind are not known. Study-level findings and limits: TRBV5-6, TRBV5-1 and TRBV20-1 were among a handful of TRBV segments more frequent in patients than controls.

Every TCR beta cDNA library bore unique molecular identifiers. Using its own MiXCR run on the PCR reads, TCRdb lists one record per CDR3 protein. Of under 650,000 distinct CDR3 sequences in the sample, roughly 47% were seen once. The sequenced material came from blood. The receptors were sampled from a girl between 5 and 17 years old with multiple sclerosis.

The chain has TRBV9 and TRBJ2-5; no clear D gene. Germline V lookup: CDR1 SGDLS, CDR2 YYNGEE. The CDR3 is made up of 19 amino acids. With 4 bases removed from V and 5 bases from J, the gap between germline ends came to 30 bases. The CDR3 bases are TGTGCCAGCAGCTCAACGTCGAAGGTTGGCGGCGACCGTGGGGAGACCCAGTACTTC. Amino acids: CASSSTSKVGGDRGETQYF. Variable domain in full (rest from reference TRBV9 and TRBJ2-5): DSGVTQTPKHLITATGQRVTLRCSPRSGDLSVYWYQQSLDQGLQFLIQYYNGEERAKGNILERFSAQQFPDLHSELNLSSLELGDSALYFCASSSTSKVGGDRGETQYFGPGTRLLVL.

This clonotype was seen a handful of times. This sequence joins TRBV7-8 and TRBJ1-2, with D unresolved. Trimming removed 2 bases at V and 3 bases at J, with 13 bases between. In germline, CDR1 is SGHVS, CDR2 FQNEAQ. The CDR3 runs 15 residues. The DNA for the CDR3 is TGTGCCAGCAGCTTACGGAGGGTGGGAGACTATGGCTACACCTTC. Amino acids: CASSLRRVGDYGYTF.

For the CDR3, the DNA is TGTGCCAGCAGCGTTACAGGGGACATCGACGAGCAGTACTTC. This translates into CASSVTGDIDEQYF. The V gene is TRBV9, the J gene TRBJ2-5; the match to TRBD1 covers 7 bases. The assigned J gene may be wrong: the sequence end matches TRBJ2-7 better. This CDR3 region has 14 residues. CDR1 and CDR2 from the germline V gene are SGDLS and YYNGEE.

This clonotype was seen a handful of times. This chain joins TRBV5-1 and TRBJ2-7; 8 positions agree with TRBD2. The CDR3 sequence is 15 residues long. V shed 0 bases, J shed 6 bases, and the junction held 8 bases outside the gene matches. The V gene's germline CDR1 is SGHRS and CDR2 YFSETQ. CDR3 residues: CASSLAGSGDGEQYF. CDR3 DNA: TGCGCCAGCAGCTTGGCCGGTAGCGGGGACGGCGAGCAGTACTTC.

This clonotype was seen only a few times. The rearrangement links TRBV7-9 to TRBJ2-7; TRBD1 is a possible D gene (5 bases). CDR3 length: 14 residues. Germline V lookup: CDR1 SEHNR, CDR2 FQNEAQ (reference sequence). Between the trimmed V and J ends, which lost 8 bases and 2 bases, there was a span of 16 bases. CDR3 sequence: CASAEVGLTYEQYF. Written as DNA, the CDR3 is TGTGCCAGCGCTGAAGTGGGGCTAACCTACGAGCAGTACTTC.

The chain joins TRBV7-8 to TRBJ2-5; TRBD2 aligns across 7 bases. Germline V gene lookup returns CDR1 SGHVS and CDR2 FQNEAQ. J gave up 1 base and V 5 bases, and 13 bases lay outside the gene matches. The CDR3 consists of 17 residues. The CDR3 spells CASSPRQAGPIQETQYF. DNA of the CDR3: TGTGCCAGCAGCCCTAGGCAAGCGGGGCCTATCCAAGAGACCCAGTACTTC.

This clonotype appeared a few times. V gene TRBV10-3 combines with J gene TRBJ1-5; tentatively, D is TRBD1 (5 bases). Germline values: CDR1 ENHRY, CDR2 SYGVKD. V was cut by 8 bases and J by 3 bases, with 11 bases left in between. This CDR3 is 13 amino acids long. In DNA, the CDR3 is TGTGCCATCTCCCGACAGATCAATCAGCCCCAGCATTTT. It yields the protein CAISRQINQPQHF.

The chain links TRBV2 to TRBJ2-5; TRBD2 matches at 16 bases. Losses at the gene ends were 6 bases for V and 2 bases for J; bases not matched to a gene: 12. The CDR3 extends over 19 amino acids. Germline-derived CDR1 and CDR2 are SNHLY and FYNNEI. Here the CDR3 reads CASRDFAGTSGRAQETQYF. In DNA form, the CDR3 reads TGTGCCAGCAGGGACTTTGCCGGGACTAGCGGGAGGGCGCAAGAGACCCAGTACTTC.

The gene calls are TRBV7-3 and TRBJ2-3, with 8 bases matching TRBD2. Germline lookup yields CDR1 SGHTA and CDR2 FQGTGA. The CDR3 runs to 16 residues. V trimming: 0 bases; J trimming: 2 bases; junction bases outside the gene matches: 4. The CDR3 protein is CASSLTPRGATDTQYF. In DNA form, the CDR3 reads TGTGCCAGCAGCTTAACGCCGCGGGGGGCCACAGATACGCAGTATTTT. Full variable domain (outside the CDR3, taken from reference TRBV7-3 and TRBJ2-3): GAGVSQTPSNKVTEKGKYVELRCDPISGHTALYWYRQSLGQGPEFLIYFQGTGAADDSGLPNDRFFAVRPEGSVSTLKIQRTERGDSAVYLCASSLTPRGATDTQYFGPGTRLTVL.

This clonotype was observed a handful of times. V usage is TRBV12-3 or TRBV12-4 and J usage is TRBJ2-1; TRBD2 aligns across 9 bases. The CDR3 extends over 15 amino acids. V lost 4 bases and J lost 3; bases outside the gene matches: 4. The DNA of the CDR3 is TGTGCCAGCAGTTCGGAGACTAGCGGCTACAATGAGCAGTTCTTC. This translates into CASSSETSGYNEQFF.

J is TRBJ1-1 and V is TRBV7-3, with D maybe TRBD1 (5 bases). Germline lookup yields CDR1 SGHTA and CDR2 FQGTGA. CDR3 size: 13 residues. Trimming removed 2 bases from V and 5 bases from J, with 9 bases in between. CDR3 loop: CASSLGRETEAFF. The CDR3 DNA is TGTGCCAGCAGCTTAGGCAGGGAGACTGAAGCTTTCTTT.

V is TRBV6-5 and J is TRBJ2-5, with unresolved D. V lost 0 bases and J 5 bases, leaving 7 bases between the germline ends. CDR3 size: 13 residues. The germline V gene encodes CDR1 MNHEY and CDR2 SVGAGI. CDR3 sequence: CASSYSRRETQYF. The CDR3 bases are TGTGCCAGCAGTTACTCGCGGCGGGAGACCCAGTACTTC.

In the case of this clonotype: At one end the junction does not follow the germline gene, possibly because of a read error. The genes are TRBV7-7 and TRBJ2-1; D might be TRBD2 (5 bases). The CDR3 extends over 13 amino acids. Germline V gene data show CDR1 as SSHAT and CDR2 as FNYEAQ (reference sequence). This CDR3 reads CASSLSSGSEQFF. The CDR3, as DNA: TGTGCTAGCAGCTTATCTTCGGGGAGTGAGCAGTTCTTC.

V is TRBV11-3 and J is TRBJ2-5; D might be TRBD1 (6 bases). V gave up 2 bases and J gave up 11 bases, with 12 bases separating them. This CDR3 region has 12 residues. Germline assignment: CDR1 SGHNT and CDR2 YENEEA. The chain's CDR3 is CASSLRTEEQYF. The DNA for the CDR3 is TGTGCCAGCAGCTTACGGACAGAAGAGCAGTACTTC.

This chain links TRBV4-2 with TRBJ2-5, with 10 bases fitting TRBD1. V lost 4 bases, J lost 1 base, and 3 bases stayed unmatched. Germline CDR1 is LGHNA and CDR2 is YNFKEQ. The CDR3 consists of 15 residues. The CDR3 DNA sequence: TGTGCCAGCAGCCGCAGGACAGGGGGCCAAGAGACCCAGTACTTC. Amino acid sequence: CASSRRTGGQETQYF.

The chain employs TRBV5-1 and TRBJ1-2; D unclear. This CDR3 contains 14 residues. V gave up 3 bases and J gave up 5 bases, with 14 bases separating them. Germline V gene data show CDR1 as SGHRS and CDR2 as YFSETQ. The CDR3 reads CASSWGRVDYGYTF. The CDR3 coding sequence is TGCGCCAGCAGCTGGGGTAGGGTCGATTATGGCTACACCTTC.

This chain uses TRBV20-1 with TRBJ1-2; tentatively, D is TRBD1 (6 bases). CDR3 length: 15 amino acids. The germline V gene has CDR1 DFQATT and CDR2 SNEGSKA (reference sequence). With 0 bases removed from V and 7 bases from J, the gap between germline ends came to 18 bases. Here the CDR3 reads CSAREGGRSGSGYTF. In DNA form, the CDR3 reads TGCAGTGCTAGAGAGGGGGGCAGGAGTGGTAGTGGCTACACCTTC.

This rearrangement joins TRBV7-6 to TRBJ1-6; tentative D call: TRBD1 (6 bases). CDR1 is SGHVS, CDR2 FNYEAQ, per germline. This CDR3 contains 16 residues. Trimming stripped 1 base from V and 8 bases from J, with 15 bases between. In nucleotides, the CDR3 is TGTGCCAGCAGCTTAGTCCCCGGGACAATGGATTCACCCCTCCACTTT. Encoded protein: CASSLVPGTMDSPLHF.

CDR3 in amino acids: CSVEDPLNPLETQYF. CDR3 nucleotides: TGCAGCGTTGAAGATCCCCTGAATCCCCTGGAGACCCAGTACTTC. This chain connects TRBV29-1 to TRBJ2-5; D not certain. This CDR3 has 15 residues. Between the trimmed V and J ends, which lost 0 bases and 5 bases, there was a span of 16 bases. Germline V gene sequence: CDR1 SQVTM, CDR2 ANQGSEA.

V is TRBV10-3 and J is TRBJ2-1; TRBD2 is a possible D gene (6 bases). CDR3 length: 16 residues. Germline V gene sequence: CDR1 ENHRY, CDR2 SYGVKD. V lost 4 bases and J lost 6, with 19 bases in between. The CDR3 sequence is CAISAIGGQAANEQFF. CDR3 DNA sequence: TGTGCCATCAGTGCCATCGGAGGGCAGGCGGCCAATGAGCAGTTCTTC.